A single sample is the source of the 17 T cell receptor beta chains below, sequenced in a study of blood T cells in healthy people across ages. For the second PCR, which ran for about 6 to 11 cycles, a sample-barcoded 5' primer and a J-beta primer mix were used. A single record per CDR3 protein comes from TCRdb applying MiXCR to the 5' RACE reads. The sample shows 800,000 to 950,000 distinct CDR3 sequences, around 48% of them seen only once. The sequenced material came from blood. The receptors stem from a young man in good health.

The CDR3 DNA is TGCGCCAGCAGCCCCAATCCTAGCGGGAGCACAGATACGCAGTATTTT. Its protein product is CASSPNPSGSTDTQYF. This chain uses TRBV5-1 with TRBJ2-3; the match to TRBD2 covers 8 bases. V lost 4 bases, J lost 0 bases, and 7 bases stayed unmatched. This CDR3 is 16 amino acids long. Looked up from germline, CDR1 is SGHRS and CDR2 is YFSETQ.

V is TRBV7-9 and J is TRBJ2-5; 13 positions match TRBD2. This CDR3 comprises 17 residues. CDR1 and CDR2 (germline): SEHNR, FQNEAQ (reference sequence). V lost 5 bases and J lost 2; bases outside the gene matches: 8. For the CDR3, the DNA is TGTGCCAGCAGCGATGCCGGGACTAGCGGGGTACAAGAGACCCAGTACTTC. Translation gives CASSDAGTSGVQETQYF.

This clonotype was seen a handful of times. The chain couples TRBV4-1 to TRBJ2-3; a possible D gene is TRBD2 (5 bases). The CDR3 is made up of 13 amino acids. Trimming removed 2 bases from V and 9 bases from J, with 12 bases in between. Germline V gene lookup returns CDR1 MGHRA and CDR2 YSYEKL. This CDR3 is CASSQKVEVTQYF. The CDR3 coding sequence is TGCGCCAGCAGCCAAAAGGTGGAGGTCACGCAGTATTTT.

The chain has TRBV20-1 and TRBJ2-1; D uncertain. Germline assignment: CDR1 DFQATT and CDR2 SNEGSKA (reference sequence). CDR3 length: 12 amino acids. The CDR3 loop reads CSLRTHYNEQFF. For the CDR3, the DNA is TGCAGCCTCCGGACGCACTACAATGAGCAGTTCTTC.

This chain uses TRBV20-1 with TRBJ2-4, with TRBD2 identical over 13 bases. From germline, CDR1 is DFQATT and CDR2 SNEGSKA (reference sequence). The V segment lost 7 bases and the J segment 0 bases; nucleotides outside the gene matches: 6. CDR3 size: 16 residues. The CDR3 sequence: CSVRGLAGLAKNIQYF. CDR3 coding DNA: TGCAGTGTCCGGGGACTAGCGGGACTAGCCAAAAACATTCAGTACTTC.

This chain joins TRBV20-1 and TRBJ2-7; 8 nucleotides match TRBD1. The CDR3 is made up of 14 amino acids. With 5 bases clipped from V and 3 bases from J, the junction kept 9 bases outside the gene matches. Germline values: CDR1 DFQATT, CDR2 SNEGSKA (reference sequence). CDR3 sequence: CSADAHGQGYEQYF. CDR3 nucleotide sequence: TGCAGTGCTGACGCTCACGGACAGGGCTACGAGCAGTACTTC.

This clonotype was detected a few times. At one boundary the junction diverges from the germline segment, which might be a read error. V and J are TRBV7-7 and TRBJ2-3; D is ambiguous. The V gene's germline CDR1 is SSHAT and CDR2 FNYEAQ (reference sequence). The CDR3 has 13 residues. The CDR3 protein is CASSLPGPDTQYF. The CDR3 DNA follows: TGTGCTAGCAGCCTCCCGGGCCCAGATACGCAGTATTTT.

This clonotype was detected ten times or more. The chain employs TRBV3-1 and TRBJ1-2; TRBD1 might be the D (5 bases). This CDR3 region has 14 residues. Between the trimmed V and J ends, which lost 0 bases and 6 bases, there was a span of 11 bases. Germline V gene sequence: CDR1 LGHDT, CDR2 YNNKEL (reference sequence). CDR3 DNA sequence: TGTGCCAGCAGCCAAGAGGGGGGGTTACATGGCTACACCTTC. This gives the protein CASSQEGGLHGYTF.

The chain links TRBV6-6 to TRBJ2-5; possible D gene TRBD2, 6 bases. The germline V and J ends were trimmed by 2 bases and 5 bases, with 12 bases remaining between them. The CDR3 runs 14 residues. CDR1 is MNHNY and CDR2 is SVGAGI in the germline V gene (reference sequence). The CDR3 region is CASSYPGEKETQYF. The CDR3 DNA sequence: TGTGCCAGCAGTTACCCGGGGGAGAAGGAGACCCAGTACTTC.

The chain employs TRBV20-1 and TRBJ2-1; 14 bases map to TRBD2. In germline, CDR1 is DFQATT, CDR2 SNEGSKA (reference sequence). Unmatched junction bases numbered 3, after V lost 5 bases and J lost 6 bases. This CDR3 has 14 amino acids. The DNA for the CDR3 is TGCAGTGCTGTAGGACTAGCGGGGGGCAATGAGCAGTTCTTC. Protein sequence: CSAVGLAGGNEQFF.

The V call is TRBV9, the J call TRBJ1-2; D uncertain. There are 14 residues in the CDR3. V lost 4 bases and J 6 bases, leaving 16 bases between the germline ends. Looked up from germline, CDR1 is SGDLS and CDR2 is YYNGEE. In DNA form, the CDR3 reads TGTGCCAGCAGCTCCACCGAGGGCCCTCATGGCTACACCTTC. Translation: CASSSTEGPHGYTF.

CDR3 DNA: TGCAGTGCTAGAGACAGGGGGCGGGTGAACACTGAAGCTTTCTTT. Encoded protein: CSARDRGRVNTEAFF. The chain carries TRBV20-1 and TRBJ1-1; 8 nucleotides agree with TRBD1. This CDR3 has 15 residues. Germline V gene sequence: CDR1 DFQATT, CDR2 SNEGSKA (reference sequence). V was clipped by 0 bases and J by 0 bases; unmatched bases: 3.

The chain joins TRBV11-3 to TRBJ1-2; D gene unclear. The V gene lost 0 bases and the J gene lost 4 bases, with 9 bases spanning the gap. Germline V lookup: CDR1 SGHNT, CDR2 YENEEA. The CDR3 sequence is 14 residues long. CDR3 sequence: CASSLDEQTYGYTF. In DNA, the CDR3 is TGTGCCAGCAGCTTAGATGAACAGACCTATGGCTACACCTTC.

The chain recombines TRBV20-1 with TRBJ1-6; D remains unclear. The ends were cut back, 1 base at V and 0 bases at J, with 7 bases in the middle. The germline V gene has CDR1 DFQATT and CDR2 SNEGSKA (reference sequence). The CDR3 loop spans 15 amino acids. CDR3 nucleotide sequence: TGCAGTGCTAGAGCCGGGAGCTCCTATAATTCACCCCTCCACTTT. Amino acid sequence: CSARAGSSYNSPLHF.

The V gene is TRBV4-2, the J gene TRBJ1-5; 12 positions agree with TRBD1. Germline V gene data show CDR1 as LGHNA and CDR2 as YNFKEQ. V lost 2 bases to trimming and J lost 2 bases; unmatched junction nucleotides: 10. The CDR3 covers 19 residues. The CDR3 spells CASSQRGGTGGAGNQPQHF. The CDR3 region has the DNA TGTGCCAGCAGCCAAAGAGGAGGGACAGGGGGCGCCGGCAATCAGCCCCAGCATTTT.

CDR3 sequence reads: CASSLRREYIGELFF. CDR3 DNA: TGTGCCAGCAGTTTGCGGAGGGAGTACATCGGGGAGCTGTTTTTT. The genes are TRBV27 and TRBJ2-2, with D perhaps TRBD2 (6 bases). Germline CDR1 and CDR2: MNHEY and SMNVEV (reference sequence). The CDR3 totals 15 residues. The V end was cut by 3 bases, the J end by 7 bases, with 15 bases between.

The CDR3 loop reads CASFRDRKETQYF. The CDR3 DNA is TGTGCCAGCTTTCGGGACAGAAAAGAGACCCAGTACTTC. The chain couples TRBV18 to TRBJ2-5, with 7 bases identical to TRBD1. The V and J ends lost 7 bases and 3 bases, in that order; junction bases with no gene match: 5. The CDR3 extends over 13 amino acids. CDR1 and CDR2 (germline): KGHSH, LQKENI. The variable domain in full, completed from reference TRBV18 and TRBJ2-5, reads NAGVMQNPRHLVRRRGQEARLRCSPMKGHSHVYWYRQLPEEGLKFMVYLQKENIIDESGMPKERFSAEFPKEGPSILRIQQVVRGDSAAYFCASFRDRKETQYFGPGTRLLVL.